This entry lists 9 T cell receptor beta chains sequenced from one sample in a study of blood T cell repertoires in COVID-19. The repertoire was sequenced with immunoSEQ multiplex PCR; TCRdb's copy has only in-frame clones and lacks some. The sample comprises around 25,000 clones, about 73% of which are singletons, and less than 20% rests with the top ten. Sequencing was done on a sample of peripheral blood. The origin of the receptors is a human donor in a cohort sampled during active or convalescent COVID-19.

For the CDR3, the DNA is TGTGCCAGCAGCCAATGGGGACTAACTCCGGGCGGGGAGCTGTTTTTT. As protein: CASSQWGLTPGGELFF. The chain has TRBV16 and TRBJ2-2; 7 positions match TRBD2. Germline CDR1 and CDR2: KGHSY and FQNENV. There are 16 residues in the CDR3. Trimming at V came to 1 base and at J to 7 bases, leaving 9 bases not matched to a gene.

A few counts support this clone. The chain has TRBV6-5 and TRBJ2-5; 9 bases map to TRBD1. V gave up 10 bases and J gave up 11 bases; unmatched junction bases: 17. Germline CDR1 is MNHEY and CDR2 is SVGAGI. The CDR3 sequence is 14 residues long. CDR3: CAMRPPGTGRGQYF. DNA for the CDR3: TGTGCCATGCGACCCCCCGGGACAGGGAGGGGACAGTACTTC.

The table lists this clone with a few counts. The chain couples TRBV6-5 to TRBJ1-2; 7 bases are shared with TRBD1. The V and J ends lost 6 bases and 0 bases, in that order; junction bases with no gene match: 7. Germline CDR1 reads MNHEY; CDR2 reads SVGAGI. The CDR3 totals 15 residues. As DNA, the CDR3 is TGTGCCAGCAGCGGCAGGGGGGAGACTAACTATGGCTACACCTTC. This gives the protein CASSGRGETNYGYTF.

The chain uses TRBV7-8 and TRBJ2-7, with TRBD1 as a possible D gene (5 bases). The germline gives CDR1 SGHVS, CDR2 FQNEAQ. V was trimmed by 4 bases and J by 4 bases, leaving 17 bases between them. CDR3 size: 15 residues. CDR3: CASSYEQDTWYEQYF. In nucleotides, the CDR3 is TGTGCCAGCAGCTACGAACAGGATACGTGGTACGAGCAGTACTTC.

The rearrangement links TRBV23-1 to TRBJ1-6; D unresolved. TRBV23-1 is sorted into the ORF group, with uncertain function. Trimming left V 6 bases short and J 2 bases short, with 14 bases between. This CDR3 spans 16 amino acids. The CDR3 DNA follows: TGCGCCAGCAGAGGAAGAGGTAGCACCTATAATTCACCCCTCCACTTT. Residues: CASRGRGSTYNSPLHF.

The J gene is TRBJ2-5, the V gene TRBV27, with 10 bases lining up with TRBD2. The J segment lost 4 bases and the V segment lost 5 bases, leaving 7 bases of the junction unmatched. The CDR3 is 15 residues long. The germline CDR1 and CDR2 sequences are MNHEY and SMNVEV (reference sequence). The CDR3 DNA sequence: TGTGCCAGCAGTCTCCGACTAGCGGGCACAGAGACCCAGTACTTC. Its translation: CASSLRLAGTETQYF.

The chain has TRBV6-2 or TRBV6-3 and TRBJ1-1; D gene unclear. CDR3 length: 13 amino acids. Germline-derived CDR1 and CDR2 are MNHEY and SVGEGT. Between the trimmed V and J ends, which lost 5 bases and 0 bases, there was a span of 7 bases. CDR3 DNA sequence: TGTGCCAGCAGTCTTGTTTTGAACACTGAAGCTTTCTTT. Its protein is CASSLVLNTEAFF.

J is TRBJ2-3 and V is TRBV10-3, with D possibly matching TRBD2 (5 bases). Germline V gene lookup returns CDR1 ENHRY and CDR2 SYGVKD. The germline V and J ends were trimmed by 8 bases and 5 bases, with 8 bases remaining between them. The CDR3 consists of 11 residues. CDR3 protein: CAIGERDTQYF. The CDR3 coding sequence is TGTGCCATCGGGGAGAGAGATACGCAGTATTTT.

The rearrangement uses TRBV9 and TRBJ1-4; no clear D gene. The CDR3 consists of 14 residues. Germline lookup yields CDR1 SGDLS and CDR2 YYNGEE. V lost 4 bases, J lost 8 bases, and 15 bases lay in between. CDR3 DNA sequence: TGTGCCAGCAGCCATAACTTCGGAGGAGAAAAACTGTTTTTT. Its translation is CASSHNFGGEKLFF.